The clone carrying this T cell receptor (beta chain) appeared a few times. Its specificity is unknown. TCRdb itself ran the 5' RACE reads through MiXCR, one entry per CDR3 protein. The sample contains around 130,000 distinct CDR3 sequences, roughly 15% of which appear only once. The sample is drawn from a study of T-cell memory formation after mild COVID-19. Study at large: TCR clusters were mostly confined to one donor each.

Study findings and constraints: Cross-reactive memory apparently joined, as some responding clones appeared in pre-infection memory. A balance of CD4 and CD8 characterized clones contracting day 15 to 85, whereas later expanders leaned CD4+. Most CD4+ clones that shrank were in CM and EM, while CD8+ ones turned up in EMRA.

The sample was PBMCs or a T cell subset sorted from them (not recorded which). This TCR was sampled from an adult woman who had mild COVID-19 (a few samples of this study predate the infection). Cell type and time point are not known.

The CDR3 protein is CASSEWDRVGDGYTF. CDR3 DNA sequence: TGTGCCAGCAGCGAATGGGACAGGGTGGGTGACGGCTACACCTTC. This chain joins TRBV9 and TRBJ1-2; the match to TRBD1 covers 9 bases. V was clipped by 3 bases and J by 8 bases; unmatched bases: 11. The CDR3 has 15 amino acids. CDR1 and CDR2 from the germline V gene are SGDLS and YYNGEE.